This T cell receptor (beta chain) was recovered during a study of early stage breast cancer tumors. At the level of the study: Around 10-fold was the mean read coverage per sample.

Sequencing was performed with immunoSEQ multiplex PCR; in TCRdb, only in-frame clones are kept and a portion is missing. The data hold 5,200 or so clones, with around 70% observed a single time. The sample comprised breast tumor tissue. The sequence was collected from a person aged 55 to 69 with breast cancer.

The DNA for the CDR3 is TGTGCCAGCAGCTTAGCGAGTGGAAATCAGCCCCAGCATTTT. Residues: CASSLASGNQPQHF. This chain uses TRBV7-8 with TRBJ1-5; D gene unclear. This CDR3 contains 14 residues. Germline V gene lookup returns CDR1 SGHVS and CDR2 FQNEAQ. Trimming removed 0 bases at V and 4 bases at J, with 7 bases between. The full variable domain, its missing parts supplied by reference TRBV7-8 and TRBJ1-5, is GAGVSQSPRYKVAKRGQDVALRCDPISGHVSLFWYQQALGQGPEFLTYFQNEAQLDKSGLPSDRFFAERPEGSVSTLKIQRTQQEDSAVYLCASSLASGNQPQHFGDGTRLSIL.